The next 19 T cell receptor beta chains were all read from a single sample in a study of shared clonotypes between healthy human individuals (dated by TCRdb to the early 2020s). CD8 naive samples were CD45RO-negative cells positively selected for CCR7, giving a CD45RA+CCR7+ population that excluded TemRA cells. Library creation used the immunoSEQ multiplex PCR assay. Sourced from immuneACCESS, this table was stored by TCRdb with only in-frame sequences that have V and J called. A share of the clones is absent; for the studies checked, an unresolved V gene accounts for under half, and the remainder has no known explanation. Across this sample there are about 2 million clones, with less than 95% seen only once. 1.2% of the sample lies in the top ten. Sequenced sample: naive CD8+ T cells sorted from blood. What this sample's cell subset or site label stands for: CD45RA+CCR7+. The receptors were sampled from a man in his late teens or twenties in good health.

The CDR3 nucleotides read TGTGCCTGGAGTGTTCTCACTAATGGCGAGCAGTACTTC. Its protein is CAWSVLTNGEQYF. J is TRBJ2-7 and V is TRBV30; no reliable D call. V lost 0 bases and J 6 bases, leaving 12 bases between the germline ends. CDR1 and CDR2 from the germline V gene are GTSNPN and SVGIG (reference sequence). CDR3 length: 13 amino acids. Full variable domain (outside the CDR3, taken from reference TRBV30 and TRBJ2-7): SQTIHQWPATLVQPVGSPLSLECTVEGTSNPNLYWYRQAAGRGLQLLFYSVGIGQISSEVPQNLSASRPQDRQFILSSKKLLLSDSGFYLCAWSVLTNGEQYFGPGTRLTVT.

The J gene is TRBJ2-5, the V gene TRBV27, with D unclear. Germline V CDR1 and CDR2: MNHEY, SMNVEV (reference sequence). The CDR3 has 14 amino acids. The V end lost 5 bases, the J end lost 4 bases, and 14 bases lay between the germline ends. CDR3 loop: CASSPSWGRETQYF. The DNA of the CDR3 is TGTGCCAGCAGTCCCTCTTGGGGAAGAGAGACCCAGTACTTC.

V gene TRBV4-1 combines with J gene TRBJ2-7; D is ambiguous. Germline V gene sequence: CDR1 MGHRA, CDR2 YSYEKL. Trimming pared 1 base from V and 4 bases from J, leaving 14 bases between. The CDR3 extends over 15 amino acids. For the CDR3, the DNA is TGCGCCAGCAGCCAAGTAGCATTACTGGGGTACGAGCAGTACTTC. Translating it yields CASSQVALLGYEQYF.

As DNA, the CDR3 is TGTGCCAGCAGTTACATAGGGTCTGGAAACACCATATATTTT. Translating it yields CASSYIGSGNTIYF. This rearrangement joins TRBV6-5 to TRBJ1-3; no reliable D call. The CDR3 length is 14 residues. The germline V gene encodes CDR1 MNHEY and CDR2 SVGAGI. Trimming removed 2 bases at V and 1 base at J, with 6 bases between.

This clone was counted once. The chain carries TRBV13 and TRBJ1-2; a possible D gene is TRBD1 (6 bases). Trimming shortened V by 5 bases and J by 8 bases, and 15 bases separated the two germline ends. CDR1 is PRHDT, CDR2 FYEKMQ, per germline (reference sequence). The CDR3 has 13 residues. The CDR3 spells CASSARGSVGYTF. The CDR3 nucleotides read TGTGCCAGCAGCGCCAGGGGATCGGTAGGCTACACCTTC.

The chain recombines TRBV19 with TRBJ2-1; possible D gene TRBD2, 6 bases. There are 15 residues in the CDR3. The ends were cut back, 5 bases at V and 2 bases at J, with 13 bases in the middle. Germline assignment: CDR1 LNHDA and CDR2 SQIVND (reference sequence). The CDR3 DNA is TGTGCCAGTAGTTCGGGAGTCGGGACCTACAATGAGCAGTTCTTC. It codes for CASSSGVGTYNEQFF.

The CDR3 nucleotides are TGTGCCTGGAGTGTACAGGGGACTGGGGCCAACGTCCTGACTTTC. Residues: CAWSVQGTGANVLTF. The chain links TRBV30 to TRBJ2-6; 7 bases are a match to TRBD1. Germline loops: CDR1 GTSNPN, CDR2 SVGIG (reference sequence). V lost 0 bases, J lost 2 bases, and 1 base stayed unmatched. The CDR3 sequence is 15 residues long.

The rearrangement links TRBV5-4 to TRBJ1-1; D remains unclear. Germline CDR1 is SGHNT and CDR2 is YYREEE (reference sequence). The V end lost 4 bases, the J end lost 1 base, and 5 bases lay between the germline ends. CDR3 length: 12 residues. CDR3 sequence reads: CASSSTNTEAFF. In DNA, the CDR3 is TGTGCCAGCAGCAGCACGAACACTGAAGCTTTCTTT.

On this clone itself: Additional DNA sequences in this sample encode the identical CDR3. The J gene is TRBJ2-7, the V gene TRBV7-6; TRBD1 is a possible D gene (5 bases). Germline loops: CDR1 SGHVS, CDR2 FNYEAQ. CDR3 length: 14 amino acids. V gave up 1 base and J gave up 2 bases, with 9 bases separating them. The CDR3 sequence is CASSLGEGAYEQYF. CDR3 bases: TGTGCCAGCAGCTTAGGCGAAGGGGCCTACGAGCAGTACTTC.

V gene TRBV9 combines with J gene TRBJ2-1, with 7 bases aligning to TRBD1. The CDR3 loop spans 12 amino acids. Germline V lookup: CDR1 SGDLS, CDR2 YYNGEE. Germline trimming cut 6 bases from V and 5 bases from J; bases unmatched to any gene: 2. The CDR3 here is CASKGTDNEQFF. For the CDR3, the DNA is TGTGCCAGCAAGGGGACAGACAATGAGCAGTTCTTC.

The chain has TRBV6-5 and TRBJ2-5; the match to TRBD1 covers 7 bases. V lost 6 bases and J lost 4; bases outside the gene matches: 5. Looked up from germline, CDR1 is MNHEY and CDR2 is SVGAGI. This CDR3 spans 13 amino acids. The CDR3 DNA is TGTGCCAGCAGAACACAGGGGAGAGAGACCCAGTACTTC. It yields the protein CASRTQGRETQYF.

The chain employs TRBV6-5 and TRBJ2-1; no definite D call. V gave up 5 bases and J gave up 7 bases, with 9 bases separating them. The CDR3 consists of 12 residues. Looked up from germline, CDR1 is MNHEY and CDR2 is SVGAGI. The CDR3: CASSLSVNEQFF. Here the CDR3 DNA reads TGTGCCAGCAGTCTTAGTGTGAATGAGCAGTTCTTC.

V and J are TRBV6-5 and TRBJ1-3; tentatively, D is TRBD1 (5 bases). Deletions cut 0 bases from V and 3 bases from J, with 6 bases between. CDR1 and CDR2 from the germline V gene are MNHEY and SVGAGI. This CDR3 is 14 amino acids long. The DNA of the CDR3 is TGTGCCAGCAGTTACTCAGGGGATGGAAACACCATATATTTT. Residues: CASSYSGDGNTIYF.

This chain connects TRBV7-3 to TRBJ1-5, with D maybe TRBD1 (6 bases). Looked up from germline, CDR1 is SGHTA and CDR2 is FQGTGA. Trimming removed 4 bases at V and 5 bases at J, with 15 bases between. There are 15 residues in the CDR3. CDR3 DNA: TGTGCCAGCAGCTCCATTCAGGGGCGCGATCAGCCCCAGCATTTT. It specifies CASSSIQGRDQPQHF.

This chain connects TRBV27 to TRBJ2-5; 7 bases are a match to TRBD2. Germline V lookup: CDR1 MNHEY, CDR2 SMNVEV (reference sequence). The V segment lost 5 bases and the J segment 5 bases; nucleotides outside the gene matches: 11. The CDR3 extends over 15 amino acids. In DNA form, the CDR3 reads TGTGCCAGCAGTCCCCGGGGAGGGGTGGGGGAGACCCAGTACTTC. Amino acids: CASSPRGGVGETQYF.

The rearrangement links TRBV7-9 to TRBJ1-2; D not certain. Germline CDR1 SEHNR, CDR2 FQNEAQ (reference sequence). The CDR3 runs 13 residues. V lost 5 bases to trimming and J lost 8 bases, with 15 bases between them. This chain's CDR3 is CASSPSEGEGYTF. The CDR3 region has the DNA TGTGCCAGCAGCCCCTCGGAGGGAGAAGGCTACACCTTC.

This chain uses TRBV30 with TRBJ2-3; no firm D call. There are 13 residues in the CDR3. The germline gives CDR1 GTSNPN, CDR2 SVGIG (reference sequence). Trimming removed 3 bases from V and 5 bases from J, with 12 bases in between. The CDR3 protein is CAWSADSGDTQYF. CDR3 coding DNA: TGTGCCTGGAGCGCAGATTCGGGAGATACGCAGTATTTT.

The chain links TRBV5-1 to TRBJ2-7; TRBD2 agrees at 10 bases. The CDR3 sequence is 15 residues long. The V gene end was trimmed by 4 bases and the J gene end by 4 bases; junction bases not matched to a gene: 8. Germline V gives CDR1 SGHRS, CDR2 YFSETQ. The CDR3 spells CASSPYSGREYEQYF. The DNA for the CDR3 is TGCGCCAGCAGCCCCTACAGCGGGAGGGAATACGAGCAGTACTTC.

The chain combines TRBV6-1 with TRBJ2-2, with TRBD1 as a possible D gene (7 bases). CDR3 length equals 16 residues. V dropped 1 base and J dropped 6 bases, with 15 bases sitting between them. Germline-derived CDR1 and CDR2 are MNHNS and SASEGT. The CDR3 sequence: CASSEVEGAEAGELFF. The CDR3 DNA reads TGTGCCAGCAGTGAAGTGGAGGGGGCGGAGGCCGGGGAGCTGTTTTTT.